These 9 T cell receptor beta chains were all obtained from the same sample, sequenced in a study of shared T cell receptors in the human thymus. Measured with immunoSEQ multiplex PCR; TCRdb has only the in-frame clones, and not every one. Here the sample spans 500,000 to 850,000 clones, 87% being singletons. The same data also contributed to another study, on human thymus T cells.

The sample was thymocytes. The receptors here all came from a boy less than two years old with a congenital heart defect.

This sequence joins TRBV15 and TRBJ1-5, with D possibly being TRBD1 (6 bases). V was pared by 0 bases and J by 4 bases, with 22 bases between. CDR3 length: 19 amino acids. The V gene's germline CDR1 is LNHNV and CDR2 YYDKDF (reference sequence). The CDR3 DNA sequence: TGTGCCACCAGCAGAGATAGGGAAAGCCCTCCTCAGGGGAATCAGCCCCAGCATTTT. It specifies CATSRDRESPPQGNQPQHF. Drawing the rest from reference TRBV15 and TRBJ1-5, the complete variable domain is DAMVIQNPRYQVTQFGKPVTLSCSQTLNHNVMYWYQQKSSQAPKLLFHYYDKDFNNEADTPDNFQSRRPNTSFCFLDIRSPGLGDTAMYLCATSRDRESPPQGNQPQHFGDGTRLSIL.

CDR3 sequence reads: CASGGGRAPIYEQYF. In DNA form, the CDR3 reads TGTGCCAGCGGTGGTGGCAGGGCTCCTATTTACGAGCAGTACTTC. The V gene is TRBV27, the J gene TRBJ2-7, with D possibly TRBD1 on 5 matching bases. V dropped 8 bases and J dropped 4 bases, with 21 bases sitting between them. The germline V gene has CDR1 MNHEY and CDR2 SMNVEV (reference sequence). This CDR3 has 15 amino acids.

A few counts support this clone. CDR3 coding DNA: TGTGCCACCAGCAAAACGGTTAAGGGGCTGTGCCACGAGCAGTACTTC. This sequence encodes CATSKTVKGLCHEQYF. The rearrangement uses TRBV15 and TRBJ2-7; possible D gene TRBD1, 5 bases. This CDR3 is built from 16 residues. Germline loops: CDR1 LNHNV, CDR2 YYDKDF (reference sequence). V lost 4 bases to trimming and J lost 5 bases, with 21 bases between them.

The chain carries TRBV4-1 and TRBJ1-1; a possible D gene is TRBD1 (5 bases). This CDR3 has 14 residues. Germline V gene lookup returns CDR1 MGHRA and CDR2 YSYEKL. Trimming cost V 2 bases and J 1 base, with 8 bases left between them. The chain's CDR3 is CASSQKTGNTEAFF. The CDR3 DNA reads TGCGCCAGCAGCCAAAAAACAGGGAACACTGAAGCTTTCTTT.

The V gene is TRBV7-6, the J gene TRBJ2-5; weak D call: TRBD1 (5 bases). The end of the DNA aligns better with TRBJ2-7, so the J call may be wrong. CDR1 and CDR2 (germline): SGHVS, FNYEAQ. This CDR3 is built from 15 residues. The CDR3 is CASSLVAGISYEQYF. The CDR3 DNA follows: TGTGCCAGCAGCTTAGTGGCAGGGATATCCTACGAGCAGTACTTC.

The V call is TRBV27, the J call TRBJ1-5; the D gene is possibly TRBD1 (5 bases). The CDR3 is 14 amino acids. Germline lookup yields CDR1 MNHEY and CDR2 SMNVEV (reference sequence). Between the trimmed V and J ends, which lost 1 base and 4 bases, there was a span of 8 bases. This chain's CDR3 is CASSLFSGNQPQHF. The CDR3 bases are TGTGCCAGCAGTTTATTCTCAGGGAATCAGCCCCAGCATTTT.

In its sample, this clone was seen a few times. This chain joins TRBV4-1 and TRBJ2-1; possibly TRBD2 for D (5 bases). V was clipped by 0 bases and J by 6 bases, with 12 bases between them. The germline V gene encodes CDR1 MGHRA and CDR2 YSYEKL. This CDR3 comprises 15 residues. The chain's CDR3 is CASSQERASSNEQFF. Written as DNA, the CDR3 is TGCGCCAGCAGCCAAGAGAGGGCTAGTTCCAATGAGCAGTTCTTC.

The chain links TRBV9 to TRBJ2-7; 9 positions agree with TRBD2. With V trimmed by 1 base and J by 2 bases, 4 bases remained unmatched. CDR1 and CDR2 (germline): SGDLS, YYNGEE. The CDR3 loop spans 15 amino acids. The CDR3 nucleotides read TGTGCCAGCAGCGTATTAGCGGGAGACCCCTACGAGCAGTACTTC. Amino acid sequence: CASSVLAGDPYEQYF.

The sample holds one count of this clone. The V gene is TRBV9, the J gene TRBJ1-1; D is uncertain. The V gene's germline CDR1 is SGDLS and CDR2 YYNGEE. The V gene lost 0 bases and the J gene lost 3 bases, with 6 bases spanning the gap. The length of the CDR3 is 13 residues. CDR3 sequence: CASSVGVDTEAFF. CDR3 DNA sequence: TGTGCCAGCAGCGTAGGAGTGGACACTGAAGCTTTCTTT.